This TCR beta chain came from a study of T cells in tuberculosis. Sequencing used immunoSEQ multiplex PCR; TCRdb keeps in-frame clones, though not all of them. The sample includes 25,000 to 35,000 clones, less than 95% of them seen just once. The CDR3 has 17 residues. The sequenced sample was PBMCs. The chain joins TRBV21-1 to TRBJ2-7; the table assigns TRBD2, which was not confirmed against the DNA. TRBV21-1 is a pseudogene segment. This TCR derives from a donor aged 10 to 29 with latent tuberculosis or without tuberculosis infection. Some clones in this sample may be carry-over from other donors' samples. CDR3 DNA sequence: TGTGCCAGCAGCAATCTGAGGACTAGCGGGGGAGGGTACGAGCAGTACTTC. Translation gives CASSNLRTSGGGYEQYF.